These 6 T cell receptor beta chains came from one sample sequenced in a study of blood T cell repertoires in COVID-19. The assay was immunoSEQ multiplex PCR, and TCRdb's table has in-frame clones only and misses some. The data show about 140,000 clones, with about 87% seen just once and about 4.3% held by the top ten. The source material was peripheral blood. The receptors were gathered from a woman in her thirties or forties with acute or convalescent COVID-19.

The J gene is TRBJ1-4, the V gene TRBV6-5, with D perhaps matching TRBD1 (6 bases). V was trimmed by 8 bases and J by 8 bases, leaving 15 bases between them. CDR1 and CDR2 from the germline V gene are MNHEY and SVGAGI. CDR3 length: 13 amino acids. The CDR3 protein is CASDQGPGEKLFF. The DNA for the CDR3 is TGTGCCAGCGATCAGGGGCCTGGAGAAAAACTGTTTTTT.

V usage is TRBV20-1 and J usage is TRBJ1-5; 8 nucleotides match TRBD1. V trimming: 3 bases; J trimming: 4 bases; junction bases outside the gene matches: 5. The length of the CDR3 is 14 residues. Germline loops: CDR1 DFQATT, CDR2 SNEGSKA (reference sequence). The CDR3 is CSASERQGNQPQHF. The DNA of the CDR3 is TGCAGTGCTAGTGAACGACAGGGGAATCAGCCCCAGCATTTT.

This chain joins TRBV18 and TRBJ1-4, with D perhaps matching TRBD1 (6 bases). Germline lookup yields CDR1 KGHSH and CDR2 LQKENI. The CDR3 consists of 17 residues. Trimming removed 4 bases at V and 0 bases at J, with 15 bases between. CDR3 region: CASSLWTVYATNEKLFF. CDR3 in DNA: TGTGCCAGCTCACTCTGGACAGTCTATGCAACTAATGAAAAACTGTTTTTT.

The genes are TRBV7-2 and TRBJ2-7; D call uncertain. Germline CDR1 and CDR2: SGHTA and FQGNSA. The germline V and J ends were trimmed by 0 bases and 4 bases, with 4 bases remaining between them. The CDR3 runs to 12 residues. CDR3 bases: TGTGCCAGCAGCTTAGCGCGGTACGAGCAGTACTTC. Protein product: CASSLARYEQYF.

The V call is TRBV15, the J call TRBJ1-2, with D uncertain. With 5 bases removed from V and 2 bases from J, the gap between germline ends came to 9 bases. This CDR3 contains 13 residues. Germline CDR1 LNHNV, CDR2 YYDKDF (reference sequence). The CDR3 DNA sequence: TGTGCCACCAGCGACGGACTCAACTATGGCTACACCTTC. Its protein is CATSDGLNYGYTF.

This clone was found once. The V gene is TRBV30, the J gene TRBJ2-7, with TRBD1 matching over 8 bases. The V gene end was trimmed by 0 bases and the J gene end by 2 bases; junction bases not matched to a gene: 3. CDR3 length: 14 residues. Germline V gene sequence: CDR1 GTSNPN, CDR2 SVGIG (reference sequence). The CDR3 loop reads CAWSVNRGAYEQYF. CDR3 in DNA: TGTGCCTGGAGTGTAAACAGGGGGGCCTACGAGCAGTACTTC.